The 25 T cell receptor beta chains in this list originate from one sample, sequenced in a study of cytomegalovirus exposure and HLA in healthy donors. PCR employed 60 Vbeta and 13 Jbeta primers. Profiled with immunoSEQ multiplex PCR; TCRdb holds only in-frame clones, not every one. This sample has roughly 200,000 clones, with around 82% found just once. What was sequenced was PBMCs. The source is a man aged 60 to 75 in good health and CMV-seronegative.

The J gene is TRBJ2-3, the V gene TRBV29-1, with 9 bases fitting TRBD1. Germline-derived CDR1 and CDR2 are SQVTM and ANQGSEA. This CDR3 contains 14 residues. Trimming took 6 bases from V and 2 from J; bases not matched to a gene: 6. The CDR3: CSVWTGEVTDTQYF. The CDR3 DNA sequence: TGCAGCGTGTGGACAGGGGAGGTCACAGATACGCAGTATTTT.

The chain couples TRBV28 to TRBJ2-4; D gene uncertain. Germline assignment: CDR1 MDHEN and CDR2 SYDVKM. V dropped 6 bases and J dropped 0 bases, with 12 bases sitting between them. CDR3 length: 15 amino acids. CDR3 sequence (DNA): TGTGCCAGCAGGGGCGTCCATCTAGCCAAAAACATTCAGTACTTC. It specifies CASRGVHLAKNIQYF.

The CDR3 loop reads CSVHLKQGDGYTF. CDR3 sequence (DNA): TGCAGCGTTCACCTAAAACAGGGGGATGGCTACACCTTC. The chain is built from TRBV29-1 and TRBJ1-2, with 8 nucleotides matching TRBD1. Germline V gene lookup returns CDR1 SQVTM and CDR2 ANQGSEA. J gave up 6 bases and V 5 bases, and 8 bases lay outside the gene matches. This CDR3 comprises 13 residues.

The chain combines TRBV5-1 with TRBJ1-4, with TRBD1 matching over 7 bases. Trimming cost V 4 bases and J 0 bases; bases outside gene matches: 6. This CDR3 has 16 amino acids. The germline CDR1 and CDR2 sequences are SGHRS and YFSETQ. In DNA form, the CDR3 reads TGCGCCAGCAGCACGACAGGGAACACAACTAATGAAAAACTGTTTTTT. Its translation: CASSTTGNTTNEKLFF.

The V gene is TRBV28, the J gene TRBJ2-2; 7 nucleotides agree with TRBD1. This CDR3 region has 15 residues. Unmatched junction bases numbered 4, after V lost 5 bases and J lost 1 base. Germline V gives CDR1 MDHEN, CDR2 SYDVKM. In DNA form, the CDR3 reads TGTGCCAGCAGTCAAACAGGGGTGAACACCGGGGAGCTGTTTTTT. Its translation is CASSQTGVNTGELFF.

The chain recombines TRBV11-1 with TRBJ2-7; TRBD1 aligns across 7 bases. Trimming cost V 4 bases and J 1 base; bases outside gene matches: 1. The length of the CDR3 is 13 residues. Germline CDR1 reads SGHAT; CDR2 reads FQDESV (reference sequence). The DNA for the CDR3 is TGTGCCAGCAGCTCGGGACAGTCCTACGAGCAGTACTTC. Its translation: CASSSGQSYEQYF.

The rearrangement joins TRBV5-4 to TRBJ2-3, with 7 nucleotides matching TRBD2. CDR1 SGHNT and CDR2 YYREEE come from the germline V gene (reference sequence). With V trimmed by 6 bases and J by 2 bases, 6 bases remained unmatched. The CDR3 consists of 14 residues. This CDR3 is CASTPSGYTDTQYF. For the CDR3, the DNA is TGTGCCAGCACCCCTAGCGGATACACAGATACGCAGTATTTT.

The rearrangement joins TRBV28 to TRBJ1-5; 9 bases match TRBD1. The CDR3 consists of 14 residues. The ends lost 6 bases at V and 7 bases at J; junction bases unmatched: 7. The V gene's germline CDR1 is MDHEN and CDR2 SYDVKM. CDR3 bases: TGTGCCAGCAGCCCACAGGGGGCAGGACAGCCCCAGCATTTT. It is translated as CASSPQGAGQPQHF.

V is TRBV29-1 and J is TRBJ2-1; 10 nucleotides line up with TRBD2. Germline CDR1 and CDR2: SQVTM and ANQGSEA. With V trimmed by 5 bases and J by 7 bases, 8 bases remained unmatched. The CDR3 covers 14 residues. CDR3 DNA: TGCAGCGTTACTAGCGGGAACCTGGGGAATGAGCAGTTCTTC. Translated: CSVTSGNLGNEQFF.

About this clone itself: Sequence at one end of the junction differs from germline and may be a read error. The gene calls are TRBV15 and TRBJ2-3; TRBD2 agrees at 8 bases. The CDR3 runs 17 residues. The germline V gene encodes CDR1 LNHNV and CDR2 YYDKDF (reference sequence). This CDR3 reads CAISRRALREGTDTQYF. Written as DNA, the CDR3 is TGTGCCATCAGCAGGAGAGCACTGCGGGAGGGCACAGATACGCAGTATTTT.

DNA of the CDR3: TGTGCCATCAGTGAGTCGACGTCTAGCGGGAGTAATGAGCAGTTCTTC. Protein sequence: CAISESTSSGSNEQFF. The rearrangement links TRBV10-3 to TRBJ2-1, with 10 bases matching TRBD2. Germline V gene sequence: CDR1 ENHRY, CDR2 SYGVKD. The CDR3 has 16 amino acids. The V gene end was trimmed by 0 bases and the J gene end by 7 bases; junction bases not matched to a gene: 6.

Concerning this clone itself: Here the CDR3 omits its conserved ending phenylalanine or tryptophan, so a read error is the likely source. The chain employs TRBV5-1 and TRBJ2-7, with 11 bases aligning to TRBD2. Germline CDR1 SGHRS, CDR2 YFSETQ. V lost 4 bases and J lost 4; bases outside the gene matches: 7. This CDR3 has 15 residues. The CDR3 here is CASSDTSGRLYEQYL. Written as DNA, the CDR3 is TGCGCCAGCAGCGACACTAGCGGGAGACTTTACGAGCAGTACCTC.

V usage is TRBV6-5 and J usage is TRBJ2-2; D is ambiguous. In germline, CDR1 is MNHEY, CDR2 SVGAGI. This CDR3 has 14 amino acids. The V end lost 2 bases, the J end lost 5 bases, and 9 bases lay between the germline ends. CDR3 DNA: TGTGCCAGCAGTTACGATGAGAGTACCGGGGAGCTGTTTTTT. Protein: CASSYDESTGELFF.

A few counts support this clone. The chain employs TRBV5-5 and TRBJ1-6, with TRBD1 matching over 10 bases. The CDR3 consists of 16 residues. Germline assignment: CDR1 SGHKS and CDR2 YYEKEE (reference sequence). V was clipped by 7 bases and J by 10 bases; unmatched bases: 14. CDR3 nucleotide sequence: TGTGCCAGCCTCCCCCACGGGGACAGGGGTAGCTCACCCCTCCACTTT. Its protein is CASLPHGDRGSSPLHF.

A few counts support this clone. The chain links TRBV25-1 to TRBJ2-7, with unresolved D. Germline-derived CDR1 and CDR2 are MGHDK and SYGVNS. Trimming took 5 bases from V and 2 from J, leaving 10 bases between them. The CDR3 has 13 amino acids. The CDR3, as DNA: TGTGCCAGCAGTCCCTCTTATACCTACGAGCAGTACTTC. Its translation is CASSPSYTYEQYF.

On this clone: One end of the junction is discordant with germline, which a read error may explain. The chain employs TRBV7-9 and TRBJ1-1; the D is unclear. The CDR3 is 12 amino acids. Germline V lookup: CDR1 SEHNR, CDR2 FQNEAQ (reference sequence). For the CDR3, the DNA is TGTTCCAGCAGCTTAGCGCGGGCCGGGGCTTTCTTT. This codes for CSSSLARAGAFF.

The rearrangement uses TRBV19 and TRBJ2-3, with 11 bases matching TRBD2. Trimming took 3 bases from V and 0 from J; bases not matched to a gene: 5. This CDR3 comprises 17 residues. The V gene's germline CDR1 is LNHDA and CDR2 SQIVND (reference sequence). DNA for the CDR3: TGTGCCAGTAGTATTTCTAGCGGGGGGTTTAGCACAGATACGCAGTATTTT. Translating it yields CASSISSGGFSTDTQYF.

This clone was recorded a few times. The V gene is TRBV7-9, the J gene TRBJ1-4; the match to TRBD1 covers 9 bases. CDR1 is SEHNR, CDR2 FQNEAQ, per germline (reference sequence). The CDR3 consists of 17 residues. The V segment lost 2 bases and the J segment 3 bases; nucleotides outside the gene matches: 7. CDR3 in DNA: TGTGCCAGCAGCTTAATGACAGGGGGATTGGCTAATGAAAAACTGTTTTTT. Residues: CASSLMTGGLANEKLFF.

In its sample, this clone was seen once. This rearrangement joins TRBV5-1 to TRBJ2-5, with TRBD2 matching over 12 bases. TRBJ2-7 explains the end of the DNA better; the J call may be wrong. CDR1 SGHRS and CDR2 YFSETQ come from the germline V gene. This CDR3 spans 14 amino acids. The CDR3 reads CASSLTSGGNEQYF. The CDR3 nucleotides are TGCGCCAGCAGCCTTACTAGCGGGGGGAACGAGCAGTACTTC.

The V gene is TRBV5-4, the J gene TRBJ1-1, with 9 bases identical to TRBD1. J was trimmed by 5 bases and V by 0 bases; bases with no gene match: 5. This CDR3 is 15 amino acids long. In germline, CDR1 is SGHNT, CDR2 YYREEE (reference sequence). The CDR3 loop is CASSLGRTGVTEAFF. In nucleotides, the CDR3 is TGTGCCAGCAGCTTGGGAAGGACAGGGGTAACTGAAGCTTTCTTT.

The chain joins TRBV25-1 to TRBJ2-7; TRBD2 aligns across 14 bases. V gave up 5 bases and J gave up 7 bases; unmatched junction bases: 7. The CDR3 length is 15 residues. CDR1 is MGHDK and CDR2 is SYGVNS in the germline V gene. CDR3 protein: CASSTPGTSGSEQYF. CDR3 nucleotide sequence: TGTGCCAGCAGTACCCCCGGGACTAGCGGGAGTGAGCAGTACTTC.

V usage is TRBV7-9 and J usage is TRBJ1-2; maybe TRBD1 (5 bases). V lost 5 bases, J lost 0 bases, and 13 bases lay in between. The CDR3 has 15 amino acids. Germline assignment: CDR1 SEHNR and CDR2 FQNEAQ (reference sequence). CDR3 in DNA: TGTGCCAGCAGCCCCACCGGGGGAGCTAACTATGGCTACACCTTC. Residues: CASSPTGGANYGYTF.

The chain has TRBV9 and TRBJ2-2; 9 bases align to TRBD2. V lost 4 bases and J lost 8; bases outside the gene matches: 6. Per germline, CDR1 SGDLS and CDR2 YYNGEE. The CDR3 extends over 14 amino acids. CDR3 region: CASSFSGGVGELFF. The DNA for the CDR3 is TGTGCCAGCAGCTTTAGCGGGGGAGTTGGGGAGCTGTTTTTT.

V and J are TRBV2 and TRBJ2-3; 7 nucleotides agree with TRBD1. Germline V CDR1 and CDR2: SNHLY, FYNNEI. The length of the CDR3 is 15 residues. V was clipped by 7 bases and J by 0 bases; unmatched bases: 7. The CDR3 protein is CASTDWDSSTDTQYF. The CDR3 DNA reads as TGTGCCAGCACCGATTGGGACAGTAGCACAGATACGCAGTATTTT.

The chain recombines TRBV2 with TRBJ2-3, with 9 bases aligning to TRBD2. Germline lookup yields CDR1 SNHLY and CDR2 FYNNEI. This CDR3 is built from 14 residues. The V gene end was trimmed by 7 bases and the J gene end by 0 bases; junction bases not matched to a gene: 2. CDR3 residues: CASTGLASTDTQYF. As DNA, the CDR3 is TGTGCCAGCACCGGACTAGCGAGCACAGATACGCAGTATTTT.